Listed below are T cell receptor beta chains from one sample, sequenced in a study of spatial heterogeneity in lung cancer. TCRdb passed the 5' RACE reads through MiXCR, listing each CDR3 protein once. Altogether around 8,000 distinct CDR3 sequences are present, 7.5% to 10% being singletons, with the ten largest covering less than 15%. This specimen consisted of lung tumor tissue, obtained at surgery. These receptors came from a male donor with early-stage non-small cell lung cancer. Both conserved end residues are part of each CDR3. The order of the fields is CDR3 length, J gene, V gene, CDR3 protein.

15 | TRBJ2-3 | TRBV7-2 | CASSLSGTSLDTQYF
14 | TRBJ2-1 | TRBV20-1 | CSASSGLRHGEQFF
15 | TRBJ1-4 | TRBV10-3 | CAISEAGRSDEKLFF
10 | TRBJ1-2 | TRBV20-1 | CSAGTDLYTF
14 | TRBJ1-1 | TRBV4-1 | CASSQGAGATEAFF
17 | TRBJ2-1 | TRBV4-1 | CASSQGPRAGAGNEQFF
14 | TRBJ2-7 | TRBV10-1 | CASSDGTESYEQYF
12 | TRBJ2-7 | TRBV10-3 | CAVGLASNEQYF
16 | TRBJ2-2 | TRBV20-1 | CSARPPGPGDHGELFF
16 | TRBJ1-1 | TRBV14 | CASSQGLSPGNTEAFF
14 | TRBJ2-3 | TRBV2 | CASLRDIGVDTQYF
13 | TRBJ1-1 | TRBV20-1 | CSARSPWGTEAFF
16 | TRBJ1-2 | TRBV5-1 | CASSKGTGGRDYGYTF
15 | TRBJ2-7 | TRBV11-2 | CASSSLLAGGGEQYF
15 | TRBJ2-2 | TRBV6-6 | CASSPEDRGTGELFF
18 | TRBJ2-2 | TRBV7-8 | CGSTLRGPKVVITGELFF
13 | TRBJ1-1 | TRBV30 | CAWSRDSWTEAFF
13 | TRBJ2-1 | TRBV6-1 | CASSEVYLDEQFF
16 | TRBJ2-3 | TRBV23-1 | CASSQSSGGGADTQYF
16 | TRBJ1-4 | TRBV3-1 | CASSQDMVRGVEKLFF
15 | TRBJ1-2 | TRBV15 | CATSRPDRGNYGYTF
16 | TRBJ2-4 | TRBV28 | CASSYLRAGVSNIQYF
13 | TRBJ1-1 | TRBV7-3 | CASSLTLNTEAFF
12 | TRBJ2-1 | TRBV12-3/TRBV12-4 | CASSSSFNEQFF
14 | TRBJ1-5 | TRBV18 | CASSTDRGGQPQHF
12 | TRBJ2-1 | TRBV5-1 | CASSLDWREQFF
16 | TRBJ2-1 | TRBV7-2 | CASSLRLAGVGYEQFF
14 | TRBJ2-2 | TRBV11-3 | CASSATSLGGELFF
14 | TRBJ2-3 | TRBV7-2 | CASSLLAGPDTQYF
18 | TRBJ1-1 | TRBV7-2 | CASSSQPAGSRGGTEAFF
17 | TRBJ1-6 | TRBV30 | CAWSVRQGKAYNSPLHF
12 | TRBJ2-3 | TRBV7-3 | CASSSGVDTQYF
16 | TRBJ2-7 | TRBV5-1 | CASSSRTGGGNYEQYF
15 | TRBJ2-2 | TRBV29-1 | CSVDTGLENTGELFF
14 | TRBJ1-5 | TRBV10-3 | CAISESTGSQPQHF
15 | TRBJ2-4 | TRBV12-3/TRBV12-4 | CASSHRATGTDIQYF
15 | TRBJ1-4 | TRBV27 | CASSLQGTGAEKLFF
13 | TRBJ2-3 | TRBV14 | CASSQEVADTQYF
15 | TRBJ2-3 | TRBV20-1 | CSARGWVELTDTQYF
14 | TRBJ2-2 | TRBV10-3 | CAAGQGRETGELFF
14 | TRBJ1-5 | TRBV14 | CASSPGTSNQPQHF
17 | TRBJ1-6 | TRBV5-1 | CASSLGFGGMGNSPLHF
14 | TRBJ1-6 | TRBV6-1 | CASSAGPYNSPLHF
16 | TRBJ1-5 | TRBV6-6 | CASSRTGQGSNQPQHF
15 | TRBJ2-3 | TRBV6-6 | CASSYGGRATDTQYF
15 | TRBJ1-3 | TRBV5-4 | CASSFGGGRGNTIYF
13 | TRBJ1-5 | TRBV24-1 | CATSDLGNQPQHF
13 | TRBJ1-5 | TRBV3-1 | CASSLIGNQPQHF
13 | TRBJ1-1 | TRBV20-1 | CSARENGRTEAFF
15 | TRBJ1-5 | TRBV20-1 | CSASLVRASNQPQHF
14 | TRBJ1-6 | TRBV7-2 | CASSLARTPSPLHF
13 | TRBJ1-2 | TRBV2 | CASSAGYEHGYTF
13 | TRBJ1-5 | TRBV20-1 | CSARWSNNQPQHF
14 | TRBJ1-4 | TRBV25-1 | CASSLDSRLEKLFF
19 | TRBJ2-5 | TRBV6-6 | CASSTPGGRRGLQGETQYF
15 | TRBJ1-6 | TRBV7-9 | CASSPAATYNSPLHF
15 | TRBJ2-1 | TRBV5-6 | CASSEVIAGDNEQFF
14 | TRBJ2-1 | TRBV5-1 | CASSLARARNEQFF